These T cell receptor beta chains were read from a single sample in a study of T cells in Graves' hyperthyroidism and ophthalmopathy. TCRdb reprocessed the multiplex PCR reads via MiXCR and lists one record per CDR3 protein. This table holds more than 500,000 distinct CDR3 sequences, about 16% found once. Sequencing was performed on blood. The receptors were gathered from a woman in her twenties or thirties with Graves' ophthalmopathy. CDR3s include the opening cysteine and the closing phenylalanine or tryptophan. D genes are given only for firm matches. Expanded clones are given a class, and other clones once, few, many or no size at all.

v_call	j_call	d_call	clone_size	cdr3_aa
TRBV2	TRBJ1-1	NA	NA	CALQSKTNTEAFF
TRBV19	TRBJ2-1	NA	NA	CASSIFRESYNEQFF
TRBV15	TRBJ1-4	TRBD1	NA	CATSRGGTATNEKLFF
TRBV7-2	TRBJ1-1	NA	many	CASSLARNTEAFF
TRBV28	TRBJ2-7	TRBD1	NA	CASRDRVHEQYF
TRBV28	TRBJ2-1	NA	many	CASSLSPGRFSYNEQFF
TRBV4-1	TRBJ1-5	NA	few	CASSQVRSANQPQHF
TRBV5-1	TRBJ2-7	TRBD1	many	CASSLESDRRYEQYF
TRBV12-3/TRBV12-4	TRBJ1-1	NA	many	CASSLAPVRGVGDTEAFF
TRBV27	TRBJ2-3	NA	NA	CASTHRPGHTDTQYF
TRBV20-1	TRBJ2-5	NA	many	CSARGGRRETQYF
TRBV28	TRBJ1-5	NA	NA	CASGIPNQPQHF
TRBV4-1	TRBJ2-7	TRBD1	NA	CASSPRTGGSYEQYF
TRBV11-3	TRBJ2-1	NA	many	CASSFSSRNEQFF
TRBV18	TRBJ2-2	TRBD1	many	CASSPGQGNTGELFF
TRBV24-1	TRBJ2-1	NA	many	CATSDSDGSSYNEQFF
TRBV6-2/TRBV6-3	TRBJ2-2	NA	many	CASRMGLLNTGELFF
TRBV7-3	TRBJ2-3	NA	NA	CASSLRWGYTQYF
TRBV18	TRBJ2-1	TRBD2	many	CASSRVAGGPDEQFF
TRBV10-3	TRBJ1-2	TRBD1	many	CAISPQGRPSDGYTF